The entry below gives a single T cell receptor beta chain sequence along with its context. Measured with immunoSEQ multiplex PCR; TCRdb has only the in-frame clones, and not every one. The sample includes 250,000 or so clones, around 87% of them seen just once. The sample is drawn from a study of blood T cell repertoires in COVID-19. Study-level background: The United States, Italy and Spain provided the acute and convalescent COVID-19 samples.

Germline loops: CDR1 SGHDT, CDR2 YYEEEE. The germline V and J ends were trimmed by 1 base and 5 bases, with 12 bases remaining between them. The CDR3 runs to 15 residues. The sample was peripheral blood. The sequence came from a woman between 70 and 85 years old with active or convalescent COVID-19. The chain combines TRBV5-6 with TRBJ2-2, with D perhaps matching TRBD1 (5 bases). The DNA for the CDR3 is TGTGCCAGCAGCTTGAGGCAGGGAAGGACCGGGGAGCTGTTTTTT. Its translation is CASSLRQGRTGELFF. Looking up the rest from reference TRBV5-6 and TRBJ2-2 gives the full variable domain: DAGVTQSPTHLIKTRGQQVTLRCSPKSGHDTVSWYQQALGQGPQFIFQYYEEEERQRGNFPDRFSGHQFPNYSSELNVNALLLGDSALYLCASSLRQGRTGELFFGEGSRLTVL.